This T cell receptor (beta chain) stems from a study of CD8 T cells in Susac syndrome. RNA was extracted with the RNeasy kit, and a quantity of roughly 0.5 to 1 ug was reverse transcribed using random hexamers. In TCRdb, the immunoSEQ multiplex PCR reads were re-called with MiXCR into one record per CDR3 protein. Of 160,000 or so distinct CDR3 sequences listed, around 95% are singletons. CDR3 length: 17 residues. Per germline, CDR1 SEHNR and CDR2 FQNEAQ (reference sequence). The ends lost 5 bases at V and 7 bases at J; junction bases unmatched: 13. This clonotype originated in a human donor with multiple sclerosis. The sequencing sample was made of CD8+ T cells from PBMCs. The V and J genes are TRBV7-9 and TRBJ2-2; 10 bases map to TRBD1. CDR3 in DNA: TGTGCCAGCAGCATCGACCGGACAGGGGGTAGCGACGGGGAGCTGTTTTTT. Protein sequence: CASSIDRTGGSDGELFF.